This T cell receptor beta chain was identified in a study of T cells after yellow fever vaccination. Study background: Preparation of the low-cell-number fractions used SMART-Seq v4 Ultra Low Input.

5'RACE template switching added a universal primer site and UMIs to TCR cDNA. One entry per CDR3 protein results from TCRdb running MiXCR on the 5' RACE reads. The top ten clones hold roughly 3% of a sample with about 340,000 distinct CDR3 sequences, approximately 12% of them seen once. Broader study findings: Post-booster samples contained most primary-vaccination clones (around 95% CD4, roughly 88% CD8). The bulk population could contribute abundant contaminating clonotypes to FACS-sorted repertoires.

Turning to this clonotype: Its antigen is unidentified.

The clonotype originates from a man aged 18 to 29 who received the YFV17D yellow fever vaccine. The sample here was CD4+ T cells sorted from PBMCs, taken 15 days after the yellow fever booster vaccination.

This chain's CDR3 is CASSRQGMNSPLHF. CDR3 nucleotides: TGTGCCAGCAGCCGACAGGGGATGAATTCACCCCTCCACTTT. The gene calls are TRBV12-3 or TRBV12-4 and TRBJ1-6; 8 bases fit TRBD1. The CDR3 has 14 residues. The J segment lost 7 bases and the V segment lost 6 bases, leaving 5 bases of the junction unmatched.